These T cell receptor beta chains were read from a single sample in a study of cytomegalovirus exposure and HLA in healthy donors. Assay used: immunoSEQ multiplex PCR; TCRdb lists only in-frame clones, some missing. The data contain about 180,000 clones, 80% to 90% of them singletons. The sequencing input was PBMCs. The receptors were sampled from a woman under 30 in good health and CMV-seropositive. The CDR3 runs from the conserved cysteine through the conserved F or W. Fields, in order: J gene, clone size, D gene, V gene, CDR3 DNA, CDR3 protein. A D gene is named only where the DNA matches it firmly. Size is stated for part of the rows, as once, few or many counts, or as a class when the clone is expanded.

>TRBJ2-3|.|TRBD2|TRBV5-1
TGCGCCAGCAGCATGGGACTAGCGGGGGAAACAGATACGCAGTATTTT
CASSMGLAGETDTQYF
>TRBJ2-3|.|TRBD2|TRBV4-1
TGCGCCAGCAGCCAATGGGGGGGGTCAGATACGCAGTATTTT
CASSQWGGSDTQYF
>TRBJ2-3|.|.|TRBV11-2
TGTGCCAGCAGCACGACAGGTCGTGGCACAGATACGCAGTATTTT
CASSTTGRGTDTQYF
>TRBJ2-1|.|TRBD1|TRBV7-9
TGTGCCAGCAGTTCCGGGACAGGGAACTACAATGAGCAGTTCTTC
CASSSGTGNYNEQFF
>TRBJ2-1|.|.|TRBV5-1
TGCGCCAGCAGTTTAGGACAGCCCAATGAGCAGTTCTTC
CASSLGQPNEQFF
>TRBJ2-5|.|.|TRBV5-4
TGTGCCAGCAGCCGCCAAGAGACCCAGTACTTC
CASSRQETQYF
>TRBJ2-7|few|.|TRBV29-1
TGCAGCGTTGAAGATAGACTGAACTACGAGCAGTACTTC
CSVEDRLNYEQYF
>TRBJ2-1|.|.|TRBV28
TGTGCCAGCAGTTACGATTCCGGGGGAACGTTCTTC
CASSYDSGGTFF
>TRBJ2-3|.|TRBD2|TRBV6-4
TGTGCCAGCAGCGTCGGGGGGGCCACAGATACGCAGTATTTT
CASSVGGATDTQYF
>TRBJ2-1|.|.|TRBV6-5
TGTGCCAGCGCAGGGGCGCATGAGCAGTTCTTC
CASAGAHEQFF
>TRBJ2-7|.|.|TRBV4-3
TGCGCCAGCAGCCAAGGGTCCAGGGGCCACGAGCAGTACTTC
CASSQGSRGHEQYF
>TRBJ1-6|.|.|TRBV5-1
TGCGCCAGCAGCTGGGGCGGGGATTCACCCCTCCACTTT
CASSWGGDSPLHF
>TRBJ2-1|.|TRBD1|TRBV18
TGTGCCAGCTCACCACCGGGACAGGGGTTTTATGAGCAGTTCTTC
CASSPPGQGFYEQFF
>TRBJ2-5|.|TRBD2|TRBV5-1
TGCGCCAGCAGCTCGACTAGCGGGGGGGCGGCGACCCAGTACTTC
CASSSTSGGAATQYF
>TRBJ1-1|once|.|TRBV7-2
TGTGCCAGCAGCTGGGGCAGGGGAAGGGACACTGAAGCTTTCTTT
CASSWGRGRDTEAFF
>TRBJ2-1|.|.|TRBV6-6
TGTGCCAGCAGTTACCGCGCGGACAGCTTCTCCAATGAGCAGTTCTTC
CASSYRADSFSNEQFF
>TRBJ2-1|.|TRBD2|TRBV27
TGTGCCAGCAGTTTAGGGACTAGCGGGGGGGCCCCCTCATTCTTC
CASSLGTSGGAPSFF
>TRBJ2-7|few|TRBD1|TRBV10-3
TGTGCCATCAGTGCAGGGGGCGGAGGCTACGAGCAGTACTTC
CAISAGGGGYEQYF
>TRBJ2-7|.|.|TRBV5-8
TGTGCCAGCAGCTTCGGAACGGGGATCCACGAGCAGTACTTC
CASSFGTGIHEQYF
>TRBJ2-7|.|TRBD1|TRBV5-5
TGTGCCAGCCAATTGGGGACAGGGTCGTACGAGCAGTACTTC
CASQLGTGSYEQYF
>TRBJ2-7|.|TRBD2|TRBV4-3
TGCGCCAGCAGCCAAGTAAGCGGGGGGGCCTACGAGCAGTACTTC
CASSQVSGGAYEQYF
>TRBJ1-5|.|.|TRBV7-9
TGTGCCAGCAGCTCTAACGATTTCCCCCAGCATTTT
CASSSNDFPQHF
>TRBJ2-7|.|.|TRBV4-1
TGCGCCAGCAGCCAAGATTTGACAGGCGGGCAGTACTTC
CASSQDLTGGQYF
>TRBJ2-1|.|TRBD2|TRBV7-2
TGTGCCAGCAGCCGGACTAGCGGGGCCGATGAGCAGTTCTTC
CASSRTSGADEQFF
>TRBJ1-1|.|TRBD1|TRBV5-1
TGCGCCAGCAGCGGATTAGACAGGGTGGTCACTGAAGCTTTCTTT
CASSGLDRVVTEAFF
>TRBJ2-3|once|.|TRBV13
TGTGCCAGCAGCTCGGGGTTCTTAGATACGCAGTATTTT
CASSSGFLDTQYF
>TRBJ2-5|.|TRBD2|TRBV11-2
TGTGCCAGCAGCTTAGGGGGTAGCGGGGGCCCGTACCAAGAGACCCAGTACTTC
CASSLGGSGGPYQETQYF
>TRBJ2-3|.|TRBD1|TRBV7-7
TGTGCCAGCAGTCTTGACAGGGGCACAGATACGCAGTATTTT
CASSLDRGTDTQYF
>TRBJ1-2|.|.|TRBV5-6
TGTGCCAGCAGCTTGGTAGACAGAACCTACTATGGCTACACCTTC
CASSLVDRTYYGYTF
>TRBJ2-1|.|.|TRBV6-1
TGTGCCAGCAGTGAAGAAGAGAGGGGGACCGCTAAAGAGCAGTTCTTC
CASSEEERGTAKEQFF
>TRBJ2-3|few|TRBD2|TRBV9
TGTGCCAGCACCACGGGGGGGCGGGCAGATACGCAGTATTTT
CASTTGGRADTQYF
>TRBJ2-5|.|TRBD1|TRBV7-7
TGTGCCAGCAGCAAGCGACAGGGGGCAGAGACCCAGTACTTC
CASSKRQGAETQYF
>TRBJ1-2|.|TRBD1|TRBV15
TGTGCCACCAGCAGAACAGGGGGCAGAACCTATGGCTACACCTTC
CATSRTGGRTYGYTF
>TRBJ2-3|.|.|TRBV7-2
TGTGCCAGCAGTCAGGGGCAGATAACAGATACGCAGTATTTT
CASSQGQITDTQYF
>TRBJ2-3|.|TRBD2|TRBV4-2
TGTGCCAGCAGCCAAGAGGGACTACCCACAGATACGCAGTATTTT
CASSQEGLPTDTQYF
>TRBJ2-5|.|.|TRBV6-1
TGTGCCAGCAAGGCGGACCAAGAGACCCAGTACTTC
CASKADQETQYF
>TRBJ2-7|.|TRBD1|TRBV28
TGTGCCAGCAGTCGACAGGGACGAGAGCAGTACTTC
CASSRQGREQYF
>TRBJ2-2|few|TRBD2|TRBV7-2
TGTGCCAGCAGCCTCTTCGGGGGGGGCGGCGGGGAGCTGTTTTTT
CASSLFGGGGGELFF
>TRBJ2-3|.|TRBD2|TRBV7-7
TGTGCTAGCAGCTTCGGTCTAGCGGGGAGCGCAGATACGCAGTATTTT
CASSFGLAGSADTQYF
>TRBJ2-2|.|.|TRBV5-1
TGCGCCAGCAGCTTGGAGGCAAGGGGCACCGGGGAGCTGTTTTTT
CASSLEARGTGELFF
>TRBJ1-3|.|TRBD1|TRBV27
TGTGCCAGCAGTAAGCCGGGACAGGGGGCCCCAAGCTCTGGAAACACCATATATTTT
CASSKPGQGAPSSGNTIYF
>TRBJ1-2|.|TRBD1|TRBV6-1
TGTGCCAGCAGTGAACTGGACAGGGTAGATGGCTACACCTTC
CASSELDRVDGYTF
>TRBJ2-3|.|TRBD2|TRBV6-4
TGTGCCAGCAGTGACTCTCGCGGGGGAGGCACAGATACGCAGTATTTT
CASSDSRGGGTDTQYF
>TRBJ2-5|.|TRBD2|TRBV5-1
TGCGCCAGCAGCCCGAACCCGGGGCTAGCGGGGGCGGAGACCCAGTACTTC
CASSPNPGLAGAETQYF
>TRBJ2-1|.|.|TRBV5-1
TGCGCCAGCAGCTTGTTTTCCAGTATGTCCTACAATGAGCAGTTCTTC
CASSLFSSMSYNEQFF
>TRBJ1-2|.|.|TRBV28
TGTGCCAGCAGTTACAGGGATAACTATGGCTACACCTTC
CASSYRDNYGYTF
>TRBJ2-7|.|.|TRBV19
TGTGCCAGTAGTCCTTCACAGGGCGAGCAGTACTTC
CASSPSQGEQYF
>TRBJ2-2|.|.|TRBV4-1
TGCGCCAGCAGCCAAGACGATAAGCAACGGTACCGGGACACCGGGGAGCTGTTTTTT
CASSQDDKQRYRDTGELFF
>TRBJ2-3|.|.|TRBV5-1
TGCGCCAGCAGCTTACCCCGGGATCTGCAGTATTTT
CASSLPRDLQYF
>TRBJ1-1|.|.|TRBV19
TGTGCCAGTAGTATGCCAGGGTTGGCCCCTGAAGCTTTCTTT
CASSMPGLAPEAFF
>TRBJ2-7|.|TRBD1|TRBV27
TGTGCCAGCAGCGTAGACAGGGTGGGGTCCTACGAGCAGTACTTC
CASSVDRVGSYEQYF
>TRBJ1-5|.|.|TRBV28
TGTGCCAGCAAACGGACAGTCAAACAAAATAGCAATCAGCCCCAGCATTTT
CASKRTVKQNSNQPQHF
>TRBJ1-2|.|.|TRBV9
TGTGCCAGCAGCGTAGCTAACTGGGGCGCAGACTATGGCTACACCTTC
CASSVANWGADYGYTF
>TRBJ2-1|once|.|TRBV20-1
TGCAGTGCTTCTTGGAGCAATGAGCAGTTCTTC
CSASWSNEQFF
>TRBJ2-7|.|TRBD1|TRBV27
TGTGCCAGCAGTTTGTCAGGGGGCGCACCCTACGAGCAGTACTTC
CASSLSGGAPYEQYF